This is a list of T cell receptor beta chains from one sample in a study of shared clonotypes between healthy human individuals. The table came from immunoSEQ multiplex PCR; TCRdb's copy has only in-frame clones and leaves some out. Seen here are some 1,400,000 clones, roughly 96% observed once, and the top ten hold approximately 1.2%. The sample taken for sequencing was naive CD4+ T cells sorted from blood. These receptors all come from a man aged 30-40 years in good health. The CDR3 runs from the conserved cysteine through the conserved F or W. D genes are given only for firm matches. Size is omitted from some rows. Given values are once, few, many or a class for expanded clones.

j_gene: TRBJ2-1
v_gene: TRBV6-4
abundance: few
d_gene: TRBD1
CDR3aa: CASSLRTGHNEQFF
CDR3nt: TGTGCCAGCAGTTTGAGGACAGGGCACAATGAGCAGTTCTTC

j_gene: TRBJ1-1
v_gene: TRBV11-2
abundance: once
d_gene: -
CDR3aa: CASSAEYGGRGTIRTEAFF
CDR3nt: TGTGCCAGCAGCGCCGAGTATGGTGGACGGGGTACAATAAGGACTGAAGCTTTCTTT

j_gene: TRBJ2-3
v_gene: TRBV27
abundance: -
d_gene: -
CDR3aa: CASSLEWRGTSTDTQYF
CDR3nt: TGTGCCAGCAGTTTAGAGTGGAGGGGAACTAGCACAGATACGCAGTATTTT

j_gene: TRBJ1-2
v_gene: TRBV4-1
abundance: -
d_gene: -
CDR3aa: CASSPQDSLDYGYTF
CDR3nt: TGCGCCAGCAGCCCGCAGGACAGCTTAGACTATGGCTACACCTTC

j_gene: TRBJ1-5
v_gene: TRBV20-1
abundance: -
d_gene: -
CDR3aa: CSARAYNEGHF
CDR3nt: TGCAGTGCTAGAGCCTATAACGAAGGGCATTTT

j_gene: TRBJ1-1
v_gene: TRBV10-1
abundance: -
d_gene: -
CDR3aa: CASSASGRNTEAFF
CDR3nt: TGCGCCAGCAGTGCCTCTGGTAGGAACACTGAAGCTTTCTTT

j_gene: TRBJ2-7
v_gene: TRBV27
abundance: -
d_gene: -
CDR3aa: CASREDRTPSHYEQYF
CDR3nt: TGTGCCAGCAGAGAAGACAGGACTCCCTCACATTACGAGCAGTACTTC

j_gene: TRBJ2-1
v_gene: TRBV5-4
abundance: -
d_gene: -
CDR3aa: CASSLVVLSAGNEQFF
CDR3nt: TGTGCCAGCAGCTTGGTGGTCCTAAGCGCCGGCAATGAGCAGTTCTTC

j_gene: TRBJ1-1
v_gene: TRBV25-1
abundance: -
d_gene: -
CDR3aa: CASSIKLDTEAFF
CDR3nt: TGTGCCTCGAGTATTAAGCTGGACACTGAAGCTTTCTTT

j_gene: TRBJ1-4
v_gene: TRBV5-4
abundance: -
d_gene: -
CDR3aa: CASSLDSPNEKLFF
CDR3nt: TGTGCCAGCAGCTTAGACAGCCCTAATGAAAAACTGTTTTTT

j_gene: TRBJ2-3
v_gene: TRBV30
abundance: -
d_gene: -
CDR3aa: CAWSKASSGTDTQYF
CDR3nt: TGTGCCTGGAGTAAAGCTTCATCTGGCACAGATACGCAGTATTTT

j_gene: TRBJ2-7
v_gene: TRBV7-2
abundance: -
d_gene: -
CDR3aa: CASSLLPRNEQYF
CDR3nt: TGTGCCAGCAGCTTACTGCCCCGGAACGAGCAGTACTTC

j_gene: TRBJ1-2
v_gene: TRBV6-5
abundance: -
d_gene: -
CDR3aa: CASARSTGLYGYTF
CDR3nt: TGTGCCAGCGCCCGATCGACAGGACTCTATGGCTACACCTTC

j_gene: TRBJ2-7
v_gene: TRBV9
abundance: -
d_gene: -
CDR3aa: CASSVRDITTYEQYF
CDR3nt: TGTGCCAGCAGCGTCCGGGACATCACTACCTACGAGCAGTACTTC

j_gene: TRBJ2-7
v_gene: TRBV5-4
abundance: once
d_gene: -
CDR3aa: CASSSPGGTRAYEQYF
CDR3nt: TGTGCCAGCAGCTCTCCTGGCGGGACGAGGGCCTACGAGCAGTACTTC

j_gene: TRBJ2-7
v_gene: TRBV27
abundance: -
d_gene: -
CDR3aa: CASRAGSADRVRTYEQYF
CDR3nt: TGTGCCAGCAGGGCGGGGTCAGCAGACAGGGTGAGAACCTACGAGCAGTACTTC

j_gene: TRBJ2-7
v_gene: TRBV4-3
abundance: -
d_gene: -
CDR3aa: CASSQVGGHEQYF
CDR3nt: TGCGCCAGCAGCCAAGTCGGAGGCCACGAGCAGTACTTC

j_gene: TRBJ2-2
v_gene: TRBV2
abundance: -
d_gene: -
CDR3aa: CASSSSRENTGELFF
CDR3nt: TGTGCCAGCAGCAGCAGTAGGGAGAACACCGGGGAGCTGTTTTTT

j_gene: TRBJ2-2
v_gene: TRBV13
abundance: -
d_gene: -
CDR3aa: CASSLDGFWDSGSNTGELFF
CDR3nt: TGTGCCAGCAGCTTAGATGGCTTTTGGGACTCGGGATCGAACACCGGGGAGCTGTTTTTT

j_gene: TRBJ1-4
v_gene: TRBV2
abundance: -
d_gene: -
CDR3aa: CASSETGKVEKLFF
CDR3nt: TGTGCCAGCAGTGAAACAGGAAAAGTTGAAAAACTGTTTTTT

j_gene: TRBJ2-7
v_gene: TRBV19
abundance: once
d_gene: TRBD1
CDR3aa: CASRLLGQGAYEQYF
CDR3nt: TGTGCCAGTAGGTTGTTGGGGCAGGGGGCCTACGAGCAGTACTTC

j_gene: TRBJ2-7
v_gene: TRBV5-8
abundance: -
d_gene: TRBD1
CDR3aa: CASSQGQGSYEQYF
CDR3nt: TGTGCCAGCAGCCAGGGACAGGGTTCCTACGAGCAGTACTTC

j_gene: TRBJ2-2
v_gene: TRBV4-1
abundance: -
d_gene: TRBD2
CDR3aa: CASSQEMGLAGGLTNTGELFF
CDR3nt: TGCGCCAGCAGCCAAGAGATGGGACTAGCGGGAGGCCTTACGAACACCGGGGAGCTGTTTTTT

j_gene: TRBJ2-1
v_gene: TRBV6-1
abundance: -
d_gene: TRBD2
CDR3aa: CASSVAGGSLQGEQFF
CDR3nt: TGTGCCAGCAGTGTAGCGGGAGGTAGTCTACAGGGCGAGCAGTTCTTC

j_gene: TRBJ2-7
v_gene: TRBV30
abundance: -
d_gene: -
CDR3aa: CAWSPGTYEQYF
CDR3nt: TGTGCCTGGAGTCCGGGAACCTACGAGCAGTACTTC

j_gene: TRBJ2-3
v_gene: TRBV15
abundance: -
d_gene: TRBD2
CDR3aa: CATSREPMTSGRSIDTQYF
CDR3nt: TGTGCCACCAGCAGAGAGCCCATGACTAGCGGGAGGTCTATAGATACGCAGTATTTT

j_gene: TRBJ2-7
v_gene: TRBV6-5
abundance: many
d_gene: TRBD1
CDR3aa: CASSTGTGGYEQYF
CDR3nt: TGTGCCAGCAGTACCGGGACAGGGGGCTACGAGCAGTACTTC

j_gene: TRBJ2-7
v_gene: TRBV27
abundance: -
d_gene: -
CDR3aa: CASSLREDYEQYF
CDR3nt: TGTGCCAGCAGCCTCCGAGAAGATTACGAGCAGTACTTC

j_gene: TRBJ2-3
v_gene: TRBV2
abundance: -
d_gene: -
CDR3aa: CASSELETQYF
CDR3nt: TGTGCCAGCAGCGAACTAGAGACGCAGTATTTT

j_gene: TRBJ2-5
v_gene: TRBV7-2
abundance: -
d_gene: -
CDR3aa: CASSFIGGRVSETQYF
CDR3nt: TGTGCCAGCAGCTTTATCGGAGGCAGGGTATCAGAGACCCAGTACTTC

j_gene: TRBJ1-5
v_gene: TRBV18
abundance: -
d_gene: -
CDR3aa: CASSPAPKVREAWGNQPQHF
CDR3nt: TGTGCCAGCTCACCGGCTCCGAAGGTCAGGGAGGCTTGGGGGAATCAGCCCCAGCATTTT